The text below deals with one TCR beta chain. No cognate antigen has been identified for it. No much larger clonotype is one base removed from it; base qualities were not supplied. The collaborating institutions used their own protocols to collect whole blood in K2EDTA tubes. Collaborator samples were shipped for TCRbeta analysis as frozen whole blood, isolated PBMCs, or DNA extracted from either sample type. TCRbeta CDR3 regions were amplified from genomic DNA using the immunoSEQ Assay, a bias-controlled multiplex PCR. The paper's processing steps were these. The number of nucleated cells in each sample was estimated by amplification of reference gene primers within the assay. Sequence reads were collapsed and filtered to measure the absolute abundance of every unique TCRbeta CDR3 rearrangement. For each sample, productive Simpson clonality was calculated by taking the square root of Simpson's diversity index across productive rearrangements. What TCRdb holds here is the immuneACCESS table cut down to in-frame rearrangements. Part of the clones is not present; checked against another copy, under half of the missing clones reflect an unresolved V gene, and the others are unexplained. That table gives V, J and clone size, and the DNA gave D and trimming. The sample table contains 100,000 to 120,000 clones; only one count was recorded for 88% of them. The leading ten clones occupy about 3.5% of the sample.

From V the trimming removes 0 bases and from J it removes 8 bases, while the gene matches leave 7 bases of the junction unaccounted for. Its CDR3 holds 16 amino acids, cysteine through phenylalanine. The DNA shown is the 48-base CDR3, in frame from base 1. CDR1 SGDLS and CDR2 YYNGEE were looked up in the germline V gene. This sample stems from a study of blood T cell repertoires in COVID-19 (dated by TCRdb to 2018 to 2020). For the wider study: Collaborator samples came from the United States, Italy and Spain and covered acute and convalescent phases of COVID-19. The material from the prospective study consisted of cDNA or gDNA derived from T cells, B-cell-depleted T cells, or PBMCs. The samples were drawn from two sources: the first 160 participants of the ongoing ImmuneRACE study, and 950 to 1,500 subjects contributed by 6 global collaborators. Where HLA class I and class II types were available, the types were taken from metadata supplied by the sample provider, not from assay-based typing. Subjects who had been exposed to COVID-19, were actively infected with it, or had recovered from it provided the deeply sampled blood TCRbeta repertoires that made up the dataset. The repertoires were made available in a free public database intended to serve as a resource for research on the immune response to SARS-CoV-2. Sample metadata almost always included a de-identified subject ID, COVID-19 status, age in years and sex. What the work shows at the level of the full study, not this receptor alone: The amount of clinical and demographic metadata varied by source and participant and was provided uncurated.

The clonotype originates from a woman between 50 and 59 years old with acute or convalescent COVID-19. Sequenced input: peripheral blood. The sequence is built from TRBV9 and TRBJ2-1, with 11 bases matching TRBD2. The nucleotide sequence reads TGTGCCAGCAGCGTAGCTGTACTAGCGGGAGACTATGAGCAGTTCTTC. This encodes CASSVAVLAGDYEQFF.